This is a list of T cell receptor beta chains from one sample in a study of blood T cell repertoires in COVID-19. Here immunoSEQ multiplex PCR was the method, and the copy in TCRdb shows in-frame clones only, minus some. This table has 70,000 to 95,000 clones, roughly 90% appearing once. Material for sequencing was peripheral blood. The origin of the receptors is a man aged 45-65 years with COVID-19, enrolled during active disease. CDR3s include the opening cysteine and the closing phenylalanine or tryptophan. The D gene is left open where the match is weak.

d_call | v_call | cdr3_aa
TRBD2 | TRBV6-6 | CASSIAGSENIQYF
NA | TRBV6-5 | CASRRTADNYGYTF
TRBD2 | TRBV18 | CASSVAGGPGDTQYF
NA | TRBV3-1/TRBV3-2 | CASSQEAAGVGGYTF
TRBD1 | TRBV15 | CATSSRDRDSYEQYF
NA | TRBV18 | CASSPRPGNSYEQYF
NA | TRBV6-1 | CASSDLLYNSPLHF
NA | TRBV3-1/TRBV3-2 | CASSRHPVGANVLTF
NA | TRBV24-1 | CATSDSAEGYGYTF
TRBD1 | TRBV28 | CASSLRAGTGGLLTKMNTEAFF
NA | TRBV30 | CAWTGNADTQYF
TRBD1 | TRBV10-3 | CAISGQGDEKLFF
NA | TRBV5-6 | CASSGLGQGQSAGNTIYF
TRBD2 | TRBV6-2/TRBV6-3 | CASSYRGSGGDNEQFF
NA | TRBV5-1 | CASSPPTGLEETQYF
TRBD1 | TRBV6-5 | CASSYSDRLRNGYTF
TRBD1 | TRBV27 | CATKSRTGLYSNQPQHF
NA | TRBV19 | CASSITVGRGNYGYTF
NA | TRBV27 | CASSLSYRQDSNQPQHF
NA | TRBV25-1 | CASRDNRALGGNEQFF
TRBD1 | TRBV18 | CASSPSPGQYNEQFF
NA | TRBV6-1 | CASSDRDNSPLHF
NA | TRBV30 | CAWNPGLQEGGYTF
TRBD1 | TRBV6-5 | CASKGQGATGELFF
NA | TRBV7-9 | CASSLFVGGGNSPLHF
TRBD1 | TRBV9 | CASSVGGQGAVGYSGNTIYF
NA | TRBV23-1 | CASSRPGEGGYYEQYF
TRBD2 | TRBV6-5 | CASSYATSGGQETQYF
TRBD2 | TRBV14 | CASSRSPSGGNREQYF
NA | TRBV25-1 | CASQEGNYGYTF
NA | TRBV5-8 | CASSLWLGGSETQYF
NA | TRBV15 | CATSREVGGLNQPQHF
TRBD1 | TRBV18 | CASSPGGTGESSPLHF
TRBD1 | TRBV19 | CASSPWTGGDYGYTF
NA | TRBV7-2 | CASSLGLGNEQFF
TRBD1 | TRBV4-1 | CASSQSQGENQPQHF
NA | TRBV10-3 | CAISFERTEAFF
NA | TRBV18 | CASSPRQMETQYF
NA | TRBV28 | CASSLFPGNSGNTIYF
TRBD1 | TRBV7-2 | CASSFVRTGTVMNTEAFF
TRBD1 | TRBV6-6 | CASIRTGAYNEQFF
NA | TRBV7-9 | CASSPARGMANYGYTF
NA | TRBV19 | CATRGDLGSDEQYF
NA | TRBV9 | CASSVEPSWGGELFF
NA | TRBV29-1 | CSVAGQGYEQYF
NA | TRBV4-3 | CASSQDSGFSPLHF
NA | TRBV11-2 | CASSLGQKETQYF
NA | TRBV7-3 | CASEISLNTGELFF
NA | TRBV15 | CATRGEGSQPQHF
NA | TRBV7-8 | CASSGPEAYSNQPQHF
NA | TRBV7-8 | CASSLVFSRVGETQYF
NA | TRBV24-1 | CATSLGLTNTGELFF
NA | TRBV6-5 | CASSSGGSNQPQHF
NA | TRBV27 | CASSLAPSDRPYEQYF
NA | TRBV3-1/TRBV3-2 | CASSQDLLVQETQYF
NA | TRBV7-9 | CASSQAGGVNTEAFF